A selection of T cell receptor beta chains follows, all from one sample in a study of blood T cell repertoires in COVID-19. The protocol was immunoSEQ multiplex PCR, while the TCRdb copy is restricted to in-frame clones and leaves out a portion. The table lists 45,000 to 50,000 clones, 65% to 85% of them singletons. Material for sequencing was peripheral blood. The receptors were sampled from a human donor with active or convalescent COVID-19. The donor label of this sample is uncertain. CDR3s include the opening cysteine and the closing phenylalanine or tryptophan. Fields, in order: D gene, V gene, J gene, clone size, CDR3 DNA, CDR3 protein. D genes are given only for firm matches. The size of a clone is reported for some rows only, either as once, few or many, or as a class for expanded clones.

NA	TRBV2	TRBJ1-2	NA	TGTGCCAGCAGTGAGGAGATTTCTAACTATGGCTACACCTTC	CASSEEISNYGYTF
NA	TRBV5-6	TRBJ1-5	NA	TGTGCCAGCAGCTCCCGCTCGGGGGGCAATCAGCCCCAGCATTTT	CASSSRSGGNQPQHF
TRBD1	TRBV28	TRBJ1-2	few	TGTGCCAGCAGGAGACAGGGGGCGCGTGGAGGCTACACCTTC	CASRRQGARGGYTF
NA	TRBV28	TRBJ1-5	NA	TGTGCCAGCAGTTCGTTAAGGGGATTAGATCAGCCCCAGCATTTT	CASSSLRGLDQPQHF
NA	TRBV7-9	TRBJ2-1	many	TGTGCCAGCAGCTGGGGGCAGGGAGACTACAATGAGCAGTTCTTC	CASSWGQGDYNEQFF
TRBD1	TRBV7-8	TRBJ1-5	NA	TGTGCCAGCAGCCCGACAGGGCTGAGGGGCAATCAGCCCCAGCATTTT	CASSPTGLRGNQPQHF
NA	TRBV7-8	TRBJ2-4	NA	TGTGCCAGCAGCCCTGACATAGCCAAAAACATTCAGTACTTC	CASSPDIAKNIQYF
NA	TRBV5-1	TRBJ1-1	NA	TGCGCCAGCAGCTTGGCAGGGGCGCGGGTTGCTTTCTTT	CASSLAGARVAFF
NA	TRBV30	TRBJ1-4	few	TGTGCCTGGAGTGAAACGGGACTGAGTAATGAAAAACTGTTTTTT	CAWSETGLSNEKLFF
TRBD1	TRBV7-2	TRBJ1-2	NA	TGTGCCAGCAGCTCAAGGACAGGGCGTATGTATGGCTACACCTTC	CASSSRTGRMYGYTF
NA	TRBV19	TRBJ2-2	NA	TGTGCCAGTAGTATAGATCGGAGCGGGGAGCTGTTTTTT	CASSIDRSGELFF
NA	TRBV5-4	TRBJ1-6	NA	TGTGCCACCTCTTATGATGGGGCGCAGTCACCCCTCCACTTT	CATSYDGAQSPLHF
TRBD1	TRBV5-6	TRBJ1-3	NA	TGTGCCAGCAGCCCCGGACAGGGCACTGGGCACACCATATATTTT	CASSPGQGTGHTIYF
NA	TRBV30	TRBJ1-4	NA	TGTGCCTGGAGTGTGCGGGGCGTGAGTGAAAAACTGTTTTTT	CAWSVRGVSEKLFF
NA	TRBV30	TRBJ1-1	once	TGTGCCTGGGAGGTAGGGAGAGCTTTCTTT	CAWEVGRAFF
TRBD1	TRBV29-1	TRBJ2-1	hyperexpanded	TGCAGCGTTGAGACAGGGTTGGGGAATGAGCAGTTCTTC	CSVETGLGNEQFF
TRBD2	TRBV6-4	TRBJ2-1	NA	TGTGCCAGCAGTGAAAGTAGCGGGAGTCACAATGAGCAGTTCTTC	CASSESSGSHNEQFF
TRBD2	TRBV4-3	TRBJ2-3	NA	TGCGCCAGCAGCGGGACTAGCGGCACAGATACGCAGTATTTT	CASSGTSGTDTQYF
NA	TRBV4-2	TRBJ2-7	NA	TGTGCCAGCAGCCAAGACGGGCAGGGCTCGGCGAGAGAGCAGTACTTC	CASSQDGQGSAREQYF
TRBD1	TRBV11-1	TRBJ1-1	NA	TGTGCCAGCAGCTTAGCGCCAGGGGGCAACACTGAAGCTTTCTTT	CASSLAPGGNTEAFF
NA	TRBV5-8	TRBJ1-3	few	TGTGCCAGCAGTTCGAAGGGGGGGACTCTCTCTGGAAACACCATATATTTT	CASSSKGGTLSGNTIYF
NA	TRBV11-3	TRBJ2-4	NA	TGTGCCAGCAGCTTCCTCCCGAACATTCAGTACTTC	CASSFLPNIQYF
NA	TRBV6-6	TRBJ1-5	NA	TGTGCCAGCAGTTTAGGGGATCAGCCCCAGCATTTT	CASSLGDQPQHF
NA	TRBV10-1	TRBJ2-3	NA	TGCGCCAGCGGTTCAGACAAATTCACAGATACGCAGTATTTT	CASGSDKFTDTQYF
TRBD1	TRBV19	TRBJ1-4	NA	TGTGCCAGTACCCCCACAGGGGGGAATGAAAAACTGTTTTTT	CASTPTGGNEKLFF
NA	TRBV10-3	TRBJ2-7	NA	TGTGCCATCCGTGAATTAGGGGACTCTCGTACCTACGAGCAGTACTTC	CAIRELGDSRTYEQYF
NA	TRBV29-1	TRBJ1-1	NA	TGCAGCGTCCCCAGGTCCACTGAAGCTTTCTTT	CSVPRSTEAFF
TRBD2	TRBV6-2/TRBV6-3	TRBJ2-1	NA	TGTGCCAGCAGTCCAATAGCGGGAGGGGCCTACAATGAGCAGTTCTTC	CASSPIAGGAYNEQFF
TRBD1	TRBV5-1	TRBJ2-3	NA	TGCGCCAGCAGCTTGGGGGCAGGGGGCGCAGATACGCAGTATTTT	CASSLGAGGADTQYF
TRBD1	TRBV5-4	TRBJ2-5	NA	TGTGCCAGCAGCTTGGGTGGCAGGGGGTCAGAGACCCAGTACTTC	CASSLGGRGSETQYF
NA	TRBV19	TRBJ1-2	NA	TGTGCCAGTAGTCAGGGATTGGAGTACTATGGCTACACCTTC	CASSQGLEYYGYTF
NA	TRBV12-5	TRBJ2-7	NA	TGTGCTAGTGGTTTGGTAGAGGGGGAGTACGAGCAGTACTTC	CASGLVEGEYEQYF
NA	TRBV29-1	TRBJ2-1	NA	TGCAGCGTTGCCACAGGGTCGTCCTACAATGAGCAGTTCTTC	CSVATGSSYNEQFF
TRBD2	TRBV19	TRBJ2-1	NA	TGTGCCAGTAGTATACCCGGGACTAACAATGAGCAGTTCTTC	CASSIPGTNNEQFF
NA	TRBV11-2	TRBJ1-5	once	TGTGCCAGCAGCTTAGGGGGTTTGAGGAGGGTTCGGGATCAGCCCCAGCATTTT	CASSLGGLRRVRDQPQHF
NA	TRBV20-1	TRBJ1-2	few	TGCAGTGCTAGTCGGACAGCTGCCGCACCTTTC	CSASRTAAAPF
NA	TRBV12-5	TRBJ2-3	once	TGTGCTAGTGGTCCGGGACAAATCACAGATACGCAGTATTTT	CASGPGQITDTQYF
TRBD1	TRBV28	TRBJ2-7	NA	TGTGCCAGCAGCTTACAGGGGGCATTTTACGAGCAGTACTTC	CASSLQGAFYEQYF
TRBD2	TRBV6-6	TRBJ2-1	NA	TGTGCCAGCAGTCGAGGGGGACTAGCGGGAGGGAGCTCCTACAATGAGCAGTTCTTC	CASSRGGLAGGSSYNEQFF
NA	TRBV24-1	TRBJ2-7	NA	TGTGCCACCAGTGATGGAGGTCGGTACGAGCAGTACTTC	CATSDGGRYEQYF
NA	TRBV19	TRBJ2-5	once	TGTGCCAGTAGTATCCTGGGGGGAGAGACCCAGTACTTC	CASSILGGETQYF
TRBD1	TRBV6-6	TRBJ1-2	NA	TGTGCCAGCAGTTCCTACAGGGGAGGCGCCTATGGCTACACCTTC	CASSSYRGGAYGYTF
NA	TRBV6-5	TRBJ1-2	NA	TGTGCCAGCAGGAAGGACCGGGGGGCCGGCTACACCTTC	CASRKDRGAGYTF
TRBD2	TRBV27	TRBJ2-7	NA	TGTGCCAGCAGTTCCTATCTAGCGGGAGGCCTCGAGCAGTACTTC	CASSSYLAGGLEQYF
NA	TRBV5-8	TRBJ1-2	few	TGTGCCAGCAGCTTGCGGGGTGGGGATCCCCGCTATGGCTACACCTTC	CASSLRGGDPRYGYTF
TRBD1	TRBV5-1	TRBJ2-7	once	TGCGCCAGCAGTTTCGGGGACAGGGCCTCCTACGAGCAGTACTTC	CASSFGDRASYEQYF
NA	TRBV12-3/TRBV12-4	TRBJ2-7	NA	TGTGCCAGCAGCGGACAGACCTACGAGCAGTACTTC	CASSGQTYEQYF
NA	TRBV21-1	TRBJ1-4	once	TGTGCCAGCAGCAAAGGGTTTCGGGACAGGGTGCTTTTTGAAAAACTGTTTTTT	CASSKGFRDRVLFEKLFF
NA	TRBV6-5	TRBJ1-4	few	TGTGCCAGCAGGCCTCACCAGGGCGATAATGAAAAACTGTTTTTT	CASRPHQGDNEKLFF
NA	TRBV5-6	TRBJ1-2	NA	TGTGCCAGCAGCTTTCTATCGGGACAAACATCCAATGGCTACACCTTC	CASSFLSGQTSNGYTF
TRBD2	TRBV7-3	TRBJ2-7	few	TGTGCCAGCAGCCCTTCCGGGACTATGACCCACGAGCAGTACTTC	CASSPSGTMTHEQYF
NA	TRBV6-5	TRBJ2-2	NA	TGTGCCGGGGGGCTAGCGGAAGCGAACACCGGGGAGCTGTTTTTT	CAGGLAEANTGELFF